The clone carrying this T cell receptor beta chain was counted between two and nine times. Antigen: not known. The entry originates in a study of human T cells and chemical hapten exposure. One entry per CDR3 protein, called by TCRdb with MiXCR from the RACE reads. The sample includes more than 250,000 distinct CDR3 sequences, 7.7% seen only once; the top ten take 1.2%. Indicated time point: pre-sensitization, week 0. Regarding treatment: therapeutic diphenylcyclopropenone sensitization with weekly scalp DPC. Study results and limitations: Expanded TCRs grouped into significantly more large CDR3 similarity clusters than controls produced.

This CDR3 contains 13 residues. Germline V CDR1 and CDR2: SQVTM, ANQGSEA. J gave up 2 bases and V 6 bases, and 4 bases lay outside the gene matches. V gene TRBV29-1 combines with J gene TRBJ1-3, with TRBD1 matching 7 bases. The sequence was obtained from a young man with alopecia areata. Some clones in this sample may be carry-over from other donors' samples. The sequencing used whole blood, collected in connection with sensitization to the hapten diphenylcyclopropenone (DPC). CDR3 sequence: CSVAGGAGNTIYF. The CDR3 nucleotides read TGCAGCGTCGCAGGGGGTGCTGGAAACACCATATATTTT.